These 30 T cell receptor beta chains originate from one sample sequenced in a study of blood T cells in healthy people across ages. It was with a sample-barcoded 5' primer and a J-beta primer mix that a second PCR of about 7 to 12 cycles was run. TCRdb analysed the 5' RACE reads with MiXCR anew, one entry per CDR3 protein. Here the sample spans some 890,000 distinct CDR3 sequences, just under 30% being singletons. These data were also filed under a second study, of T cells of mothers and their children.

Material for sequencing was blood. The source is a woman aged 40 to 50 in good health.

The chain uses TRBV4-2 and TRBJ2-2; 11 bases align to TRBD2. Germline CDR1 reads LGHNA; CDR2 reads YNFKEQ. The CDR3 contains 18 residues. V shed 1 base and J 0 bases; nucleotides not matched to a gene: 4. The CDR3 DNA follows: TGTGCCAGCAGCCAAGCAGGACTAGCGGGTTCGAACACCGGGGAGCTGTTTTTT. Its protein is CASSQAGLAGSNTGELFF.

The table lists this clonotype with a few counts. In nucleotides, the CDR3 is TGTGCCAGCAGCTTGGGGACTAGCGGGGGGCCTTCTAGGGAGCAGTTCTTC. Translation gives CASSLGTSGGPSREQFF. The genes are TRBV5-4 and TRBJ2-1; TRBD2 aligns across 14 bases. The V gene end was trimmed by 0 bases and the J gene end by 10 bases; junction bases not matched to a gene: 9. This CDR3 is 17 amino acids long. Germline V gene lookup returns CDR1 SGHNT and CDR2 YYREEE (reference sequence).

The V gene is TRBV5-1, the J gene TRBJ2-7, with a weak D call TRBD2 (5 bases). V shed 4 bases and J shed 6 bases, with 11 bases lying between them. Germline V gene sequence: CDR1 SGHRS, CDR2 YFSETQ. This CDR3 contains 12 residues. CDR3: CASSVGVSEQYF. The CDR3 nucleotides read TGCGCCAGCAGCGTCGGGGTTTCCGAGCAGTACTTC.

This clonotype has a count of ten or more. J is TRBJ2-1 and V is TRBV6-6, with 7 positions matching TRBD1. Germline V gives CDR1 MNHNY, CDR2 SVGAGI (reference sequence). V was clipped by 6 bases and J by 3 bases; unmatched bases: 5. The length of the CDR3 is 14 residues. CDR3: CASSPDRDYNEQFF. The CDR3 DNA sequence: TGTGCCAGCAGCCCCGACAGGGACTACAATGAGCAGTTCTTC.

This clonotype showed up many times. The genes are TRBV3-1 and TRBJ1-6; D might be TRBD1 (5 bases). This CDR3 region has 14 residues. V lost 10 bases to trimming and J lost 7 bases, with 17 bases between them. Germline CDR1 is LGHDT and CDR2 is YNNKEL (reference sequence). CDR3 nucleotide sequence: TGTGCCACGAGGGACGGGGGGTTCAATTCACCCCTCCACTTT. This codes for CATRDGGFNSPLHF.

The genes are TRBV29-1 and TRBJ2-4, with 8 bases lining up with TRBD2. With the DNA end fitting TRBJ2-7 better, the J assignment may be wrong. The CDR3 is 12 amino acids. From germline, CDR1 is SQVTM and CDR2 ANQGSEA. CDR3 sequence (DNA): TGCAGCGCCCGTAGCGGGATCCACGAGCAGTACTTC. Its protein product is CSARSGIHEQYF.

Regarding this clonotype: This could be a read error, since a much larger clone is one nucleotide away. The chain joins TRBV20-1 to TRBJ2-4; 10 bases map to TRBD2. Germline CDR1 and CDR2: DFQATT and SNEGSKA (reference sequence). After removal of 6 bases from V and 13 bases from J, the junction contained 6 bases not matched to a gene. The CDR3 is 11 residues long. The DNA for the CDR3 is TGCAGTGCCGCCGGACTAGCGGAGCAGTACTTC. Amino acid sequence: CSAAGLAEQYF.

This clonotype was seen repeatedly, ten times or more. V is TRBV5-1 and J is TRBJ2-7; 7 bases are a match to TRBD1. With 4 bases clipped from V and 2 bases from J, the junction kept 9 bases outside the gene matches. Per the germline V gene, CDR1 is SGHRS and CDR2 is YFSETQ. This CDR3 region has 15 residues. Written as DNA, the CDR3 is TGCGCCAGCAGCCACCCCGACAGGGAAGCCTACGAGCAGTACTTC. This encodes CASSHPDREAYEQYF.

A remark on this clonotype: At one of its ends the junction is not consistent with the germline gene, which may arise from a read error. The chain combines TRBV6-6 with TRBJ2-5, with D maybe TRBD2 (6 bases). The CDR3 covers 14 residues. Germline assignment: CDR1 MNHNY and CDR2 SVGAGI (reference sequence). DNA for the CDR3: TGTGCCAGCAGTTATTCAGGCGGGGCCGAGACCCGGTACTTC. It yields the protein CASSYSGGAETRYF.

This clonotype was picked up a small number of times. The junction departs from the called germline gene at one end, perhaps through a read error. The chain links TRBV24-1 to TRBJ1-2; D may be TRBD1 (6 bases). This CDR3 has 16 amino acids. Germline V gene sequence: CDR1 KGHDR, CDR2 SFDVKD. CDR3 amino acids: CATSELTGGLPDGYTF. The CDR3 coding sequence is TGCGCCACCAGTGAGCTGACAGGAGGCTTACCTGATGGCTACACCTTC.

Worth noting for this clonotype: A read error may produce the germline difference seen at one junction end. CDR3 residues: CASSLAFGAYIEQFF. The CDR3 coding sequence is TGTGCCAGCAGCTTAGCGTTTGGCGCCTACATTGAGCAGTTCTTC. The chain employs TRBV7-2 and TRBJ2-1; D gene uncertain. The CDR3 runs 15 residues. Germline lookup yields CDR1 SGHTA and CDR2 FQGNSA.

This clonotype was detected many times. The chain combines TRBV10-3 with TRBJ2-3; 8 nucleotides line up with TRBD2. The CDR3 spans 17 residues. V lost 3 bases to trimming and J lost 2 bases; unmatched junction nucleotides: 10. Germline V gives CDR1 ENHRY, CDR2 SYGVKD. The CDR3 region is CAISDPGTRRPTDTQYF. In DNA, the CDR3 is TGTGCCATCAGTGACCCCGGGACTAGGAGACCCACAGATACGCAGTATTTT.

The chain couples TRBV10-3 to TRBJ2-1; possible D gene TRBD2, 5 bases. Germline V gene lookup returns CDR1 ENHRY and CDR2 SYGVKD. V was pared by 2 bases and J by 1 base, with 24 bases between. CDR3 length: 20 amino acids. The CDR3 sequence: CAISEGVASTTVGSYNEQFF. DNA for the CDR3: TGTGCCATCAGTGAGGGTGTAGCGTCGACAACCGTTGGGTCCTACAATGAGCAGTTCTTC.

V gene TRBV12-3 or TRBV12-4 combines with J gene TRBJ2-7, with TRBD2 matching over 14 bases. The CDR3 covers 16 residues. Trimming took 5 bases from V and 1 from J; bases not matched to a gene: 4. CDR3 in DNA: TGTGCCAGCAGTCCGGGACTAGCGGGGGAATCCTACGAGCAGTACTTC. Its translation: CASSPGLAGESYEQYF.

This clonotype was detected only a few times. V usage is TRBV29-1 and J usage is TRBJ1-4; D gene ambiguous. CDR1 is SQVTM and CDR2 is ANQGSEA in the germline V gene. This CDR3 spans 14 amino acids. The ends were cut back, 4 bases at V and 0 bases at J, with 9 bases in the middle. For the CDR3, the DNA is TGCAGCGTTGCCCAGATTACAACTAATGAAAAACTGTTTTTT. This translates into CSVAQITTNEKLFF. Looking up the rest from reference TRBV29-1 and TRBJ1-4 gives the full variable domain: SAVISQKPSRDICQRGTSLTIQCQVDSQVTMMFWYRQQPGQSLTLIATANQGSEATYESGFVIDKFPISRPNLTFSTLTVSNMSPEDSSIYLCSVAQITTNEKLFFGSGTQLSVL.

Remarks on this clonotype: One junction end does not reproduce the germline sequence, and a read error may be involved. This rearrangement joins TRBV7-9 to TRBJ2-4, with D unclear. In germline, CDR1 is SEHNR, CDR2 FQNEAQ (reference sequence). This CDR3 is 16 amino acids long. CDR3 bases: TGTGCCAGCAGCCCCCGGGTGTCGAGTCGTCGTTACGAGCAGAACTTC. This translates into CASSPRVSSRRYEQNF.

This clonotype was observed many times. V and J are TRBV5-1 and TRBJ2-1; 7 nucleotides match TRBD1. Germline V CDR1 and CDR2: SGHRS, YFSETQ. Trimming took 1 base from V and 2 from J; bases not matched to a gene: 6. The CDR3 has 16 amino acids. The CDR3 DNA reads as TGCGCCAGCAGCTTGCAGGCAGGGGGAGCCTACAATGAGCAGTTCTTC. Translation gives CASSLQAGGAYNEQFF. The variable domain in full, with the rest retrieved from reference TRBV5-1 and TRBJ2-1, is KAGVTQTPRYLIKTRGQQVTLSCSPISGHRSVSWYQQTPGQGLQFLFEYFSETQRNKGNFPGRFSGRQFSNSRSEMNVSTLELGDSALYLCASSLQAGGAYNEQFFGPGTRLTVL.

J is TRBJ1-1 and V is TRBV15; D is possibly TRBD1 (6 bases). V lost 7 bases and J lost 0, with 15 bases in between. Germline V CDR1 and CDR2: LNHNV, YYDKDF (reference sequence). This CDR3 region has 15 residues. CDR3: CATNKGGGLNTEAFF. CDR3 DNA: TGTGCCACCAACAAAGGCGGGGGGCTGAACACTGAAGCTTTCTTT.

A few counts support this clonotype. Here the CDR3 DNA reads TGTGCCAGCAGCCAAGTCGCATCGGCTGGCTACACCTTC. Its translation is CASSQVASAGYTF. The rearrangement links TRBV14 to TRBJ1-2; D unresolved. The V and J ends lost 1 base and 7 bases respectively, with 10 bases between them. The CDR3 runs to 13 residues. Germline assignment: CDR1 SGHDN and CDR2 FVKESK.

The chain recombines TRBV9 with TRBJ2-1; D is uncertain. Judging by the DNA end, TRBJ2-7 fits better; the J call may be wrong. Germline CDR1 is SGDLS and CDR2 is YYNGEE. This CDR3 has 15 amino acids. The CDR3 nucleotides read TGTGCCAGCAGCGTAGGCGGATTTTCTTACAATGAGCAGTACTTC. Translating it yields CASSVGGFSYNEQYF.

This clonotype has more than one count but fewer than ten. The CDR3 spells CASSSGQGFEKLFF. The CDR3 DNA reads as TGTGCCAGCAGCTCGGGACAGGGGTTTGAAAAACTGTTTTTT. The chain couples TRBV7-2 to TRBJ1-4; 10 bases map to TRBD1. This CDR3 is built from 14 residues. The V gene end was trimmed by 4 bases and the J gene end by 7 bases; junction bases not matched to a gene: 3. Per germline, CDR1 SGHTA and CDR2 FQGNSA.

This clonotype occurred a few times. The chain has TRBV25-1 and TRBJ2-7, with D tentatively TRBD1 (5 bases). V was shortened by 7 bases and J by 0 bases, with 13 bases between the two germline ends. CDR1 MGHDK and CDR2 SYGVNS come from the germline V gene. This CDR3 is 14 amino acids long. The CDR3 coding sequence is TGTGCCAGCAAGGGCAGGGAAAACTCCTACGAGCAGTACTTC. The encoded protein is CASKGRENSYEQYF.

This clonotype turned up a few times. J is TRBJ2-7 and V is TRBV20-1, with 7 bases identical to TRBD1. J gave up 4 bases and V 0 bases, and 9 bases lay outside the gene matches. The length of the CDR3 is 15 residues. Germline CDR1 DFQATT, CDR2 SNEGSKA (reference sequence). The DNA for the CDR3 is TGCAGTGCTAGAGATCCTAACAGGGGCGGGTACGAGCAGTACTTC. Amino acid sequence: CSARDPNRGGYEQYF.

This clonotype was seen repeatedly, ten times or more. The rearrangement joins TRBV5-1 to TRBJ2-7; 7 bases align to TRBD1. Germline V gene data show CDR1 as SGHRS and CDR2 as YFSETQ. The V segment lost 1 base and the J segment 3 bases; nucleotides outside the gene matches: 4. The CDR3 consists of 14 residues. The CDR3: CASSLRGQHYEQYF. CDR3 nucleotide sequence: TGCGCCAGCAGCTTGAGGGGACAGCACTACGAGCAGTACTTC.

About this clonotype itself: This may come from a read error, since a much larger clone is one base off. This chain links TRBV28 with TRBJ2-4; D is undetermined. The J call could be wrong; TRBJ2-7 is a better fit for the DNA end. From germline, CDR1 is MDHEN and CDR2 SYDVKM. The CDR3 consists of 15 residues. The CDR3 coding sequence is TGTGCCAGCAGTTTAAAATTGACATCCGCATACGAGCAGTACTTC. Translation gives CASSLKLTSAYEQYF.

This clonotype was observed a handful of times. V usage is TRBV28 and J usage is TRBJ1-6; 7 nucleotides align to TRBD1. In germline, CDR1 is MDHEN, CDR2 SYDVKM. There are 16 residues in the CDR3. V shed 4 bases, J shed 7 bases, and the junction held 10 bases outside the gene matches. The CDR3 DNA reads as TGTGCCAGCAGTTCCAGACAGGGTTTTGTAAATTCACCCCTCCACTTT. Residues: CASSSRQGFVNSPLHF.

The chain uses TRBV25-1 and TRBJ2-2; D remains ambiguous. Germline V CDR1 and CDR2: MGHDK, SYGVNS. The CDR3 loop spans 15 amino acids. V was trimmed by 5 bases and J by 4 bases, leaving 14 bases between them. CDR3 protein: CASSPRFFGTGELFF. In nucleotides, the CDR3 is TGTGCCAGCAGTCCCCGGTTTTTCGGCACCGGGGAGCTGTTTTTT.

Only one count was recorded for this clonotype. This sequence joins TRBV9 and TRBJ1-4, with 8 bases that match TRBD1. The CDR3 contains 15 residues. J gave up 8 bases and V 4 bases, and 10 bases lay outside the gene matches. Germline CDR1 is SGDLS and CDR2 is YYNGEE. The CDR3 loop reads CASSPQDREWEKLFF. The CDR3 DNA reads TGTGCCAGCAGCCCCCAGGACAGGGAGTGGGAAAAACTGTTTTTT.

The sample holds a few counts of this clonotype. This rearrangement joins TRBV6-5 to TRBJ1-6, with 10 bases fitting TRBD1. Losses at the gene ends were 6 bases for V and 9 bases for J; bases not matched to a gene: 5. The CDR3 is 14 amino acids. Germline assignment: CDR1 MNHEY and CDR2 SVGAGI. The CDR3 DNA follows: TGTGCCAGCAGGTCCGGGACAGGGGTTTCACCCCTCCACTTT. Translating gives CASRSGTGVSPLHF.

This clonotype showed up just once. At one boundary the junction diverges from the germline segment, which might be a read error. The V and J genes are TRBV3-1 and TRBJ1-2, with a tentative D call TRBD1 (6 bases). CDR1 and CDR2 from the germline V gene are LGHDT and YNNKEL (reference sequence). The CDR3 covers 11 residues. CDR3 nucleotide sequence: TGTGCCAGCAGTGGGGGCTATGACTACACCTTC. Its translation is CASSGGYDYTF. Complete variable domain (other parts from reference TRBV3-1 and TRBJ1-2): DTAVSQTPKYLVTQMGNDKSIKCEQNLGHDTMYWYKQDSKKFLKIMFSYNNKELIINETVPNRFSPKSPDKAHLNLHINSLELGDSAVYFCASSGGYDYTFGSGTRLTVV.